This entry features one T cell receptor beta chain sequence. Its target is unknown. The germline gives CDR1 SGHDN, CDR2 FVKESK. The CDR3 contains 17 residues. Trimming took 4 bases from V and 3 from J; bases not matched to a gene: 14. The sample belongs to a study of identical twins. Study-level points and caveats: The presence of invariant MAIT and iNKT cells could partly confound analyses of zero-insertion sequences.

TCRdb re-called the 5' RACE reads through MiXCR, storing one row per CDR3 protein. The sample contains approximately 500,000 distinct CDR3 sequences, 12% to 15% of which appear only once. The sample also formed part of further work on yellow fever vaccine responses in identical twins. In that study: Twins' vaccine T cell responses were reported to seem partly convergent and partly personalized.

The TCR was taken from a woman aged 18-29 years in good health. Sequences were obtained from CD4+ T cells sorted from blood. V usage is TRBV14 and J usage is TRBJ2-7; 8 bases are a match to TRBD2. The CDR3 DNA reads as TGTGCCAGCAGCCCCGGGGGGGTCGGCGGGAGGAGCTACGAGCAGTACTTC. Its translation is CASSPGGVGGRSYEQYF.